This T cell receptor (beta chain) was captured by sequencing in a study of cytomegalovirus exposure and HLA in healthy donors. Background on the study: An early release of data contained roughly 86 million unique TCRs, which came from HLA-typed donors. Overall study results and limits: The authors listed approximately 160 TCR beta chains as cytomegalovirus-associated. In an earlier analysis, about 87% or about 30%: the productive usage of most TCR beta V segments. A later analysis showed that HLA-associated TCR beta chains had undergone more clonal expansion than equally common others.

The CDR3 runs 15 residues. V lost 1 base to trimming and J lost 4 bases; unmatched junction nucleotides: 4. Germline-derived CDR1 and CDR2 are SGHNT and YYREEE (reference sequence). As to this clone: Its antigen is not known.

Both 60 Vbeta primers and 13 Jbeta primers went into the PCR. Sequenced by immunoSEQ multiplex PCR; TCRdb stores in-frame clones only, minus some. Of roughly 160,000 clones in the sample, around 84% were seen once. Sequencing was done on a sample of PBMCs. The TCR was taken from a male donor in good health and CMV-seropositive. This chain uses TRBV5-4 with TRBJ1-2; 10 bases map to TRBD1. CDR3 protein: CASSLPGQGTYGYTF. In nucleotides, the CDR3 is TGTGCCAGCAGCTTGCCGGGACAGGGGACCTATGGCTACACCTTC.